This is a list of T cell receptor beta chains from one sample in a study of identical twins. TCRdb re-called the 5' RACE reads with MiXCR, one entry per CDR3 protein. The table shows hundreds of thousands of distinct CDR3 sequences, with 18% occurring only once. The same data also contributed to another study, on T cells expressing NK-cell markers.

The sequencing sample was made of PBMCs. These receptors all come from a woman younger than 30 in good health. The CDR3 runs from the conserved cysteine through the conserved F or W. D genes are given only for firm matches. Only part of the rows carry a size: once, few, many, or a class if the clone is expanded.

j_call: TRBJ2-7
d_call: -
v_call: TRBV6-6
clone_size: -
cdr3_nt: TGTGCCAGCAGTTACGCGGCAGTAGACGAGCAGTACTTC
cdr3_aa: CASSYAAVDEQYF

j_call: TRBJ2-3
d_call: -
v_call: TRBV27
clone_size: once
cdr3_nt: TGTGCCAGCAGCCCTGTGGGCAGGGGTCTCACAGATACGCAGTATTTT
cdr3_aa: CASSPVGRGLTDTQYF

j_call: TRBJ2-1
d_call: -
v_call: TRBV6-1
clone_size: few
cdr3_nt: TGTGCCAGCAGGCTAAACGGGATCGGTGAGCAGTTCTTC
cdr3_aa: CASRLNGIGEQFF

j_call: TRBJ2-3
d_call: TRBD2
v_call: TRBV11-1
clone_size: -
cdr3_nt: TGTGCCAGCAGCCCGGATCAAAGCGGGGGGGCCCTAACGGATACGCAGTATTTT
cdr3_aa: CASSPDQSGGALTDTQYF

j_call: TRBJ2-3
d_call: -
v_call: TRBV7-3
clone_size: -
cdr3_nt: TGTGCCAGCAGCTTATTTGGCGGGAACACAGATACGCAGTATTTT
cdr3_aa: CASSLFGGNTDTQYF

j_call: TRBJ2-7
d_call: -
v_call: TRBV6-2/TRBV6-3
clone_size: -
cdr3_nt: TGTGCCAGCAGTTACAGTGTGACCTACGAGCAGTACTTC
cdr3_aa: CASSYSVTYEQYF

j_call: TRBJ2-5
d_call: -
v_call: TRBV11-2
clone_size: once
cdr3_nt: TGTGCCAGCAGCATAGCGACCGGCGAGACCCAGTACTTC
cdr3_aa: CASSIATGETQYF

j_call: TRBJ2-3
d_call: TRBD2
v_call: TRBV20-1
clone_size: -
cdr3_nt: TGCAGTGCTAGACTAGCGGGGGTAGGTGATACGCAGTATTTT
cdr3_aa: CSARLAGVGDTQYF

j_call: TRBJ1-4
d_call: -
v_call: TRBV7-6
clone_size: few
cdr3_nt: TGTGCCAGCAGCTCGACAGTAGTTAATGAAAAACTGTTTTTT
cdr3_aa: CASSSTVVNEKLFF

j_call: TRBJ2-5
d_call: -
v_call: TRBV4-2
clone_size: few
cdr3_nt: TGTGCCAGCAGCCAATTGGCTAGCATCGAGACCCAGTACTTC
cdr3_aa: CASSQLASIETQYF

j_call: TRBJ2-7
d_call: TRBD1
v_call: TRBV5-1
clone_size: few
cdr3_nt: TGCGCCAGCACCTGGACAGGCTTCTCCTACGAGCAGTACTTC
cdr3_aa: CASTWTGFSYEQYF

j_call: TRBJ2-3
d_call: -
v_call: TRBV20-1
clone_size: few
cdr3_nt: TGCAGTGCTACCTCTAGCACAGATACGCAGTATTTT
cdr3_aa: CSATSSTDTQYF

j_call: TRBJ2-7
d_call: -
v_call: TRBV12-5
clone_size: -
cdr3_nt: TGTGCTAGTGGTTTGGTACTCCGGGGTCTGATCCACGAGCAGTACTTC
cdr3_aa: CASGLVLRGLIHEQYF

j_call: TRBJ2-6
d_call: -
v_call: TRBV7-2
clone_size: few
cdr3_nt: TGTGCCAGCAGGGCTCGCGGGTCTGGGGCCAACGTCCTGACTTTC
cdr3_aa: CASRARGSGANVLTF

j_call: TRBJ2-3
d_call: TRBD2
v_call: TRBV20-1
clone_size: many
cdr3_nt: TGCAGTGCTCAGCGGGGGGGATCTAGCACAGATACGCAGTATTTT
cdr3_aa: CSAQRGGSSTDTQYF

j_call: TRBJ1-1
d_call: -
v_call: TRBV12-3/TRBV12-4
clone_size: few
cdr3_nt: TGTGCCAGCAGTTTTGGCCCGTTGAACACTGAAGCTTTCTTT
cdr3_aa: CASSFGPLNTEAFF

j_call: TRBJ1-1
d_call: TRBD1
v_call: TRBV7-2
clone_size: -
cdr3_nt: TGTGCCAGCAGCTTGGGAAGGGGGCAGGCCACTGAAGCTTTCTTT
cdr3_aa: CASSLGRGQATEAFF

j_call: TRBJ2-7
d_call: TRBD2
v_call: TRBV7-9
clone_size: few
cdr3_nt: TGTGCCAGCAGCTTAGTGCCAGCGGGAGGAGCCGAGCAGTACTTC
cdr3_aa: CASSLVPAGGAEQYF

j_call: TRBJ2-7
d_call: -
v_call: TRBV21-1
clone_size: -
cdr3_nt: TGTGCCAGCAGCTTCCGACTACGGACAGGAGTGAGTCCCGAGCAGTACTTC
cdr3_aa: CASSFRLRTGVSPEQYF

j_call: TRBJ2-1
d_call: TRBD2
v_call: TRBV20-1
clone_size: -
cdr3_nt: TGCAGTGCCCCGGGGGGAACTCGGAGCTCCTACAATGAGCAGTTCTTC
cdr3_aa: CSAPGGTRSSYNEQFF

j_call: TRBJ2-5
d_call: -
v_call: TRBV7-2
clone_size: -
cdr3_nt: TGTGCCAGCACCTCCCTTCCCCCAGAGACCCAGTACTTC
cdr3_aa: CASTSLPPETQYF

j_call: TRBJ2-1
d_call: -
v_call: TRBV7-9
clone_size: few
cdr3_nt: TGTGCCAGCAGCCGTACCCAGCGGGAGCAGTTCTTC
cdr3_aa: CASSRTQREQFF

j_call: TRBJ2-5
d_call: TRBD1
v_call: TRBV10-3
clone_size: many
cdr3_nt: TGTGCCATCAGTGGAGGGACAGGCTTCCAAGAGACCCAGTACTTC
cdr3_aa: CAISGGTGFQETQYF

j_call: TRBJ2-1
d_call: -
v_call: TRBV7-2
clone_size: -
cdr3_nt: TGTGCCAGCAGCCCCAGCGGCGGGACCACTTACAATGAGCAGTTCTTC
cdr3_aa: CASSPSGGTTYNEQFF

j_call: TRBJ1-5
d_call: -
v_call: TRBV25-1
clone_size: -
cdr3_nt: TGTGCCAGCAGTGAATATGGGGCTGGTCAGCCCCAGCATTTT
cdr3_aa: CASSEYGAGQPQHF

j_call: TRBJ2-7
d_call: -
v_call: TRBV7-2
clone_size: -
cdr3_nt: TGTGCCAGCAGCTCCGTCGGGATAGCACCGGAGCAGTACTTC
cdr3_aa: CASSSVGIAPEQYF

j_call: TRBJ2-7
d_call: TRBD2
v_call: TRBV5-1
clone_size: few
cdr3_nt: TGCGCCAGCAGCCATACTAGCGGGAGATACGAGCAGTACTTC
cdr3_aa: CASSHTSGRYEQYF

j_call: TRBJ2-5
d_call: -
v_call: TRBV20-1
clone_size: -
cdr3_nt: TGCAGTGCTAGAGTCTATCAAGAGACCCAGTACTTC
cdr3_aa: CSARVYQETQYF

j_call: TRBJ1-1
d_call: -
v_call: TRBV20-1
clone_size: -
cdr3_nt: TGCAGTGCTGGCACGGGTCGGCTCATGAACACTGAAGCTTTCTTT
cdr3_aa: CSAGTGRLMNTEAFF

j_call: TRBJ1-6
d_call: TRBD1
v_call: TRBV9
clone_size: -
cdr3_nt: TGTGCCAGCAGCCAAGGGACAGACTATAATTCACCCCTCCACTTT
cdr3_aa: CASSQGTDYNSPLHF

j_call: TRBJ2-7
d_call: -
v_call: TRBV10-2
clone_size: few
cdr3_nt: TGCGCCACTTGGACAGTGCCCTACGAGCAGTACTTC
cdr3_aa: CATWTVPYEQYF

j_call: TRBJ2-7
d_call: TRBD1
v_call: TRBV12-3/TRBV12-4
clone_size: -
cdr3_nt: TGTGCCAGCAGTTTTGGGACAGGCGAATCCGAGCAGTACTTC
cdr3_aa: CASSFGTGESEQYF

j_call: TRBJ2-7
d_call: TRBD2
v_call: TRBV6-2/TRBV6-3
clone_size: -
cdr3_nt: TGTGCCACCCGGACTAGCGGGAGTGGCGAGCAGTACTTC
cdr3_aa: CATRTSGSGEQYF

j_call: TRBJ2-7
d_call: -
v_call: TRBV29-1
clone_size: -
cdr3_nt: TGCAGCGTTGAAGACCTGGGACACCCATACGAGCAGTACTTC
cdr3_aa: CSVEDLGHPYEQYF

j_call: TRBJ2-2
d_call: -
v_call: TRBV3-1
clone_size: -
cdr3_nt: TGTGCCAGCAGCCACACTAGCCTGGGGGGCGGGGAGCTGTTTTTT
cdr3_aa: CASSHTSLGGGELFF

j_call: TRBJ1-5
d_call: -
v_call: TRBV20-1
clone_size: -
cdr3_nt: TGCAGTGCTAGTTCGGCGGCAGGGGTACAGCCCCAGCATTTT
cdr3_aa: CSASSAAGVQPQHF

j_call: TRBJ2-3
d_call: -
v_call: TRBV20-1
clone_size: few
cdr3_nt: TGCAGTGCTAGGAGTGACACCACAGATACGCAGTATTTT
cdr3_aa: CSARSDTTDTQYF

j_call: TRBJ2-1
d_call: -
v_call: TRBV7-2
clone_size: -
cdr3_nt: TGTGCCAGCTCTAGACTAGTGTTGTTCAATGAGCAGTTCTTC
cdr3_aa: CASSRLVLFNEQFF

j_call: TRBJ2-5
d_call: -
v_call: TRBV15
clone_size: -
cdr3_nt: TGTGCCACCAGCAGAGTTAAAGGGCAGTTGGAGACCCAGTACTTC
cdr3_aa: CATSRVKGQLETQYF

j_call: TRBJ2-1
d_call: -
v_call: TRBV6-5
clone_size: few
cdr3_nt: TGTGCCAGCAGAACCGGACCCCAGCAGTTCTTC
cdr3_aa: CASRTGPQQFF

j_call: TRBJ2-7
d_call: TRBD1
v_call: TRBV10-3
clone_size: few
cdr3_nt: TGTGCCATCAGCGGACAGGGCCACTACGAGCAGTACTTC
cdr3_aa: CAISGQGHYEQYF

j_call: TRBJ1-3
d_call: -
v_call: TRBV7-9
clone_size: -
cdr3_nt: TGTGCCAGCATCTCGAACACCATATATTTT
cdr3_aa: CASISNTIYF

j_call: TRBJ2-1
d_call: -
v_call: TRBV12-3/TRBV12-4
clone_size: -
cdr3_nt: TGTGCCAGCACCTGGGGGAGCGAGCAGTTCTTC
cdr3_aa: CASTWGSEQFF

j_call: TRBJ2-1
d_call: -
v_call: TRBV4-3
clone_size: once
cdr3_nt: TGCGCCAGCAGCCAAGAGTGGTCCCGCTACAATGAGCAGTTCTTC
cdr3_aa: CASSQEWSRYNEQFF

j_call: TRBJ2-1
d_call: -
v_call: TRBV5-4
clone_size: -
cdr3_nt: TGTGCCAGCAGCCCAGGACTGGTGAGCTCCTACAATGAGCAGTTCTTC
cdr3_aa: CASSPGLVSSYNEQFF

j_call: TRBJ1-2
d_call: TRBD1
v_call: TRBV5-1
clone_size: -
cdr3_nt: TGCGCCAGCAGCACGAGGACAGGGATTTATGGCTACACCTTC
cdr3_aa: CASSTRTGIYGYTF

j_call: TRBJ2-2
d_call: -
v_call: TRBV6-2/TRBV6-3
clone_size: few
cdr3_nt: TGTGCCAGCAGCCGGGGGCCCGGCGGGGAGCTGTTTTTT
cdr3_aa: CASSRGPGGELFF

j_call: TRBJ2-1
d_call: -
v_call: TRBV7-9
clone_size: -
cdr3_nt: TGTGCCAGCAGCTTAGACAGGGAGTTCGATGAGCAGTTCTTC
cdr3_aa: CASSLDREFDEQFF

j_call: TRBJ2-1
d_call: -
v_call: TRBV5-1
clone_size: -
cdr3_nt: TGCGCCAGCAGCTTGGCCAGCGCCAACTACAATGAGCAGTTCTTC
cdr3_aa: CASSLASANYNEQFF

j_call: TRBJ2-7
d_call: TRBD1
v_call: TRBV5-1
clone_size: many
cdr3_nt: TGCGCCAGCAGCCCCGGACAGGAAACCTACGAGCAGTACTTC
cdr3_aa: CASSPGQETYEQYF

j_call: TRBJ1-1
d_call: -
v_call: TRBV6-5
clone_size: -
cdr3_nt: TGTGCCAGCAGTTACTCGTTTGGGAGAGCTTTCTTT
cdr3_aa: CASSYSFGRAFF

j_call: TRBJ2-3
d_call: -
v_call: TRBV29-1
clone_size: once
cdr3_nt: TGCAGCGGATTAATAGATACGCAGTATTTT
cdr3_aa: CSGLIDTQYF

j_call: TRBJ2-1
d_call: -
v_call: TRBV5-1
clone_size: -
cdr3_nt: TGCGCCAGCAGCCGGGGCCGAGACAATGAGCAGTTCTTC
cdr3_aa: CASSRGRDNEQFF

j_call: TRBJ2-4
d_call: -
v_call: TRBV12-3/TRBV12-4
clone_size: few
cdr3_nt: TGTGCCAGCAGTTTAGGGTTCGGCCGGGTAGCCAAAAACATTCAGTACTTC
cdr3_aa: CASSLGFGRVAKNIQYF

j_call: TRBJ1-1
d_call: -
v_call: TRBV12-3/TRBV12-4
clone_size: few
cdr3_nt: TGTGCCAGCAGTCAGCTTACGGTGGACAGTTTAGGACGAGCGGGAGCTTTCTTT
cdr3_aa: CASSQLTVDSLGRAGAFF

j_call: TRBJ1-2
d_call: -
v_call: TRBV4-3
clone_size: -
cdr3_nt: TGCGCCAGCAGCCAAGCACAGAAGGTTAACTATGGCTACACCTTC
cdr3_aa: CASSQAQKVNYGYTF

j_call: TRBJ2-2
d_call: -
v_call: TRBV7-2
clone_size: -
cdr3_nt: TGTGCCAGCAGCCATCGGACAGCCTACACCGGGGAGCTGTTTTTT
cdr3_aa: CASSHRTAYTGELFF

j_call: TRBJ2-7
d_call: TRBD1
v_call: TRBV18
clone_size: -
cdr3_nt: TGTGCCAGCTCACCAGACAGGGGATACTCCTACGAGCAGTACTTC
cdr3_aa: CASSPDRGYSYEQYF

j_call: TRBJ2-5
d_call: -
v_call: TRBV7-2
clone_size: -
cdr3_nt: TGTGCCAGCGAGGGACTTCAAGAGACCCAGTACTTC
cdr3_aa: CASEGLQETQYF

j_call: TRBJ2-6
d_call: -
v_call: TRBV24-1
clone_size: -
cdr3_nt: TGTGCCACCAGTGATGTTGAGGGGACAAGGTCTTCTGGGGCCAACGTCCTGACTTTC
cdr3_aa: CATSDVEGTRSSGANVLTF